The next 20 T cell receptor beta chains were all read from a single sample in a study of T cells in Graves' hyperthyroidism and ophthalmopathy. Regions amplified from RNA transcripts were the TCR beta CDR3 regions. RT-PCR in the first round (using the HTBI primer set) targeted the TCR CDR3. TCRdb called the multiplex PCR reads again in MiXCR, with one record for every CDR3 protein. The top ten clones hold roughly 19% of a sample with about 570,000 distinct CDR3 sequences, roughly 50% of them seen once. Sequencing was carried out using peripheral blood or thyroid tissue (not recorded which). These receptors were collected from an adult woman with Graves' disease, either hyperthyroidism or ophthalmopathy (not recorded which).

The chain joins TRBV7-3 to TRBJ1-5; unclear D gene. CDR3 size: 16 residues. V lost 4 bases and J 2 bases, leaving 15 bases between the germline ends. CDR1 and CDR2 (germline): SGHTA, FQGTGA. The CDR3 region has the DNA TGTGCCAGCAGCTCGTCGGGATCTCAGCGCAATCAGCCCCAGCATTTT. This gives the protein CASSSSGSQRNQPQHF. Full variable domain (missing parts from reference TRBV7-3 and TRBJ1-5): GAGVSQTPSNKVTEKGKYVELRCDPISGHTALYWYRQSLGQGPEFLIYFQGTGAADDSGLPNDRFFAVRPEGSVSTLKIQRTERGDSAVYLCASSSSGSQRNQPQHFGDGTRLSIL.

This clonotype was seen ten or more times. The rearrangement links TRBV10-3 to TRBJ2-3, with TRBD1 as a possible D gene (6 bases). The CDR3 length is 14 residues. CDR1 is ENHRY, CDR2 SYGVKD, per germline. Trimming shortened V by 9 bases and J by 2 bases, and 15 bases separated the two germline ends. CDR3 amino acids: CAIGGRGDTDTQYF. The CDR3 DNA follows: TGTGCCATAGGAGGCAGGGGCGACACAGATACGCAGTATTTT.

Many counts were recorded for this clonotype. Sequence at one end of the junction differs from germline and may be a read error. The rearrangement uses TRBV27 and TRBJ1-6; tentative D call: TRBD1 (6 bases). In germline, CDR1 is MNHEY, CDR2 SMNVEV (reference sequence). The CDR3 sequence is 13 residues long. The chain's CDR3 is CASSLYREAPLHF. CDR3 DNA: TGTGCCAGCAGCTTATACAGGGAAGCACCCCTCCACTTT.

This rearrangement joins TRBV28 to TRBJ2-2, with D unclear. Germline values: CDR1 MDHEN, CDR2 SYDVKM. The CDR3 is 16 amino acids. V shed 7 bases and J shed 0 bases, with 15 bases lying between them. CDR3 nucleotide sequence: TGTGCCAGCACCGAGGACGGCTCCGCGAACACCGGGGAGCTGTTTTTT. Protein product: CASTEDGSANTGELFF.

This clonotype was recorded at least ten times. The CDR3 spells CASIYRGRFDSPLHF. In nucleotides, the CDR3 is TGTGCCAGCATCTACAGGGGACGGTTTGATTCACCCCTCCACTTT. V usage is TRBV6-1 and J usage is TRBJ1-6; 7 positions agree with TRBD1. The CDR3 covers 15 residues. CDR1 is MNHNS, CDR2 SASEGT, per germline. V trimming: 7 bases; J trimming: 8 bases; junction bases outside the gene matches: 11.

Here the CDR3 reads CASSRGWETQYF. In nucleotides, the CDR3 is TGTGCCAGCAGCCGAGGGTGGGAGACCCAGTACTTC. The chain uses TRBV7-2 and TRBJ2-5, with D possibly matching TRBD2 (5 bases). Trimming took 5 bases from V and 5 from J, leaving 9 bases between them. The CDR3 has 12 amino acids. Germline V CDR1 and CDR2: SGHTA, FQGNSA. The whole variable domain, filled in from reference TRBV7-2 and TRBJ2-5, reads GAGVSQSPSNKVTEKGKDVELRCDPISGHTALYWYRQSLGQGLEFLIYFQGNSAPDKSGLPSDRFSAERTGGSVSTLTIQRTQQEDSAVYLCASSRGWETQYFGPGTRLLVL.

This clonotype was observed many times. The chain uses TRBV6-5 and TRBJ2-5; D may be TRBD1 or TRBD2 (5 bases each). This CDR3 comprises 13 residues. The germline gives CDR1 MNHEY, CDR2 SVGAGI. Trimming took off 4 bases at V and 0 bases at J, with 6 bases between the two ends. The CDR3 coding sequence is TGTGCCAGCAGTTGGGGGTACCAAGAGACCCAGTACTTC. Translated, it gives CASSWGYQETQYF.

Of note for this clonotype: A read error may account for a junction end that differs from germline. The rearrangement links TRBV6-1 to TRBJ2-7; D perhaps matches TRBD2 (5 bases). This CDR3 comprises 15 residues. Per germline, CDR1 MNHNS and CDR2 SASEGT. The CDR3 sequence: CASSEVRAGSYEQYF. The CDR3 region has the DNA TGTGCCAGCAGCGAAGTGAGGGCGGGCTCCTACGAGCAGTACTTC.

This clonotype was counted ten times or more. The rearrangement uses TRBV2 and TRBJ2-7; D could derive from TRBD1 or TRBD2 (5 bases each). This CDR3 has 14 residues. Germline CDR1 and CDR2: SNHLY and FYNNEI. V was cut by 11 bases and J by 0 bases, with 17 bases left in between. The CDR3 nucleotides are TGTGCCGGGGGTCGCAGTGCTCCCTCCTACGAGCAGTACTTC. It encodes CAGGRSAPSYEQYF.

The rearrangement links TRBV2 to TRBJ1-1; D uncertain. Germline CDR1 reads SNHLY; CDR2 reads FYNNEI. The CDR3 sequence is 13 residues long. The V gene lost 8 bases and the J gene lost 1 base, with 11 bases spanning the gap. Here the CDR3 reads CASARTRNTEAFF. The CDR3 DNA follows: TGTGCCAGCGCGAGGACTCGGAACACTGAAGCTTTCTTT. The full variable domain, completed using reference TRBV2 and TRBJ1-1, is EPEVTQTPSHQVTQMGQEVILRCVPISNHLYFYWYRQILGQKVEFLVSFYNNEISEKSEIFDDQFSVERPDGSNFTLKIRSTKLEDSAMYFCASARTRNTEAFFGQGTRLTVV.

The chain is built from TRBV9 and TRBJ1-5; no clear D. Germline CDR1 is SGDLS and CDR2 is YYNGEE. CDR3 length: 9 residues. The V gene lost 4 bases and the J gene lost 11 bases, with 4 bases spanning the gap. Here the CDR3 DNA reads TGTGCCAGCAGCTTAACCCAGCATTTT. Its protein product is CASSLTQHF.

The chain is built from TRBV24-1 and TRBJ1-2; no definite D call. V lost 7 bases and J 3 bases, leaving 11 bases between the germline ends. The length of the CDR3 is 13 residues. Germline assignment: CDR1 KGHDR and CDR2 SFDVKD. This chain's CDR3 is CATRPNGDYGYTF. For the CDR3, the DNA is TGTGCCACCAGGCCGAACGGGGACTATGGCTACACCTTC.

In this sample, this clonotype turned up many times. The chain has TRBV2 and TRBJ2-5; D is unclear. CDR1 and CDR2 (germline): SNHLY, FYNNEI. The CDR3 loop spans 11 amino acids. The ends were cut back, 4 bases at V and 5 bases at J, with 5 bases in the middle. The CDR3 DNA is TGTGCCAGCAGTGTTGATGAGACCCAGTACTTC. Amino acid sequence: CASSVDETQYF.

This clonotype was found a few times. J is TRBJ2-2 and V is TRBV11-2, with D possibly TRBD2 on 5 matching bases. V was trimmed by 6 bases and J by 4 bases, leaving 9 bases between them. Germline V gene sequence: CDR1 SGHAT, CDR2 FQNNGV. This CDR3 has 13 residues. In DNA, the CDR3 is TGTGCCAGCAGAAACGCGGGCACCGGGGAGCTGTTTTTT. Protein: CASRNAGTGELFF.

This clonotype was seen repeatedly, ten times or more. This chain links TRBV2 with TRBJ2-2; D perhaps matches TRBD2 (5 bases). Germline V CDR1 and CDR2: SNHLY, FYNNEI. The CDR3 runs 14 residues. The ends were cut back, 5 bases at V and 4 bases at J, with 11 bases in the middle. DNA for the CDR3: TGTGCCAGCAGTTATGGGAGAAGCACCGGGGAGCTGTTTTTT. This encodes CASSYGRSTGELFF.

In its sample, this clonotype was seen many times. The rearrangement joins TRBV7-9 to TRBJ2-7; 8 bases fit TRBD1. The V and J ends lost 2 bases and 1 base, in that order; junction bases with no gene match: 1. Per germline, CDR1 SEHNR and CDR2 FQNEAQ (reference sequence). The CDR3 extends over 14 amino acids. CDR3 bases: TGTGCCAGCAGCTTACAGGGGGCATCCTACGAGCAGTACTTC. It is translated as CASSLQGASYEQYF.

The CDR3 DNA is TGTGCCAGCAGCTCTACCCGCGGGAGGCTGTACAATGAGCAGTTCTTC. Protein product: CASSSTRGRLYNEQFF. The chain recombines TRBV7-9 with TRBJ2-1; TRBD2 agrees at 8 bases. From germline, CDR1 is SEHNR and CDR2 FQNEAQ (reference sequence). The CDR3 loop spans 16 amino acids. With V trimmed by 4 bases and J by 4 bases, 9 bases remained unmatched.

This clonotype appeared a few times. This sequence joins TRBV24-1 and TRBJ2-2; 8 bases are a match to TRBD2. Trimming at V came to 4 bases and at J to 4 bases, leaving 7 bases not matched to a gene. CDR1 is KGHDR, CDR2 SFDVKD, per germline. The CDR3 extends over 16 amino acids. The CDR3 DNA is TGTGCCACCAGTGACCTCGGCACTAGCGGCACCGGGGAGCTGTTTTTT. As protein: CATSDLGTSGTGELFF.

In its sample, this clonotype was seen many times. V and J are TRBV19 and TRBJ1-1, with D uncertain. Deletions cut 4 bases from V and 0 bases from J, with 9 bases between. Germline V CDR1 and CDR2: LNHDA, SQIVND (reference sequence). There are 14 residues in the CDR3. The CDR3 reads CASSKSRMNTEAFF. The CDR3 nucleotides are TGTGCCAGTAGTAAGAGCAGAATGAACACTGAAGCTTTCTTT.

This chain joins TRBV12-3 or TRBV12-4 and TRBJ2-2; 9 bases match TRBD1. Trimming cost V 4 bases and J 4 bases; bases outside gene matches: 7. This CDR3 contains 16 residues. CDR3 residues: CASSWPGQGLTGELFF. The CDR3 nucleotides read TGTGCCAGCAGTTGGCCGGGACAGGGCCTCACCGGGGAGCTGTTTTTT.